These 25 T cell receptor beta chains originate from one sample sequenced in a study of vaccination effects on CD4 cells after COVID-19. Only in-frame clones appear in the TCRdb table, and some are missing; sequencing was by immunoSEQ multiplex PCR. Altogether fewer than 25,000 clones are present, approximately 70% being singletons, with the ten largest covering approximately 12%. Sequencing followed a ViraFEST assay step that expanded antigen-specific CD4+ T cells with viral peptide pools. With about 9 days of culture completed, CD4+ T cells were isolated. Antigens of these TCRs are unknown. Sequences were derived from CD4+ T cells from PBMCs cultured with HCoV-229E spike peptides, sampled before COVID-19 vaccination. The receptors come from a human donor who received a COVID-19 vaccine.

The chain employs TRBV29-1 and TRBJ2-3, with TRBD2 matching over 9 bases. Germline CDR1 and CDR2: SQVTM and ANQGSEA. CDR3 size: 14 residues. Trimming took 3 bases from V and 5 from J; bases not matched to a gene: 6. The CDR3 bases are TGCAGCGTTGATGGCGGGGGGGGCGGAGATACGCAGTATTTT. Its protein product is CSVDGGGGGDTQYF.

CDR3 bases: TGTGCCACCAGTGATGGGGAGGAGCAGTTCTTC. As protein: CATSDGEEQFF. The V call is TRBV24-1, the J call TRBJ2-1, with D tentatively TRBD2 (5 bases). This CDR3 region has 11 residues. V lost 3 bases to trimming and J lost 10 bases, with 6 bases between them. Germline V lookup: CDR1 KGHDR, CDR2 SFDVKD.

J is TRBJ2-7 and V is TRBV5-6; possibly TRBD1 for D (7 bases). The V end lost 4 bases, the J end lost 3 bases, and 14 bases lay between the germline ends. The germline V gene encodes CDR1 SGHDT and CDR2 YYEEEE. This CDR3 has 14 residues. Here the CDR3 DNA reads TGTGCCAGCAGCGCAGGGGGGCAAGACTACGAGCAGTACTTC. Protein: CASSAGGQDYEQYF.

The chain joins TRBV3-1 (or the pseudogene TRBV3-2) to TRBJ1-2, with D unclear. Germline lookup yields CDR1 LGHDT and CDR2 YNNKEL (reference sequence). V lost 4 bases, J lost 8 bases, and 8 bases lay in between. The CDR3 extends over 11 amino acids. The CDR3 sequence: CASSLSGGYTF. CDR3 nucleotide sequence: TGTGCCAGCAGCCTTAGTGGCGGCTACACCTTC.

The chain is built from TRBV19 and TRBJ2-1; D is possibly TRBD1 or TRBD2 (6 bases each). The germline gives CDR1 LNHDA, CDR2 SQIVND (reference sequence). The CDR3 loop spans 15 amino acids. Between the trimmed V and J ends, which lost 3 bases and 5 bases, there was a span of 14 bases. In DNA, the CDR3 is TGTGCCAGTAGTATCCAGGAGGGGGACCACAATGAGCAGTTCTTC. The encoded protein is CASSIQEGDHNEQFF.

This sequence joins TRBV28 and TRBJ2-2; 8 bases are shared with TRBD2. This CDR3 comprises 15 residues. Germline V gives CDR1 MDHEN, CDR2 SYDVKM. With V trimmed by 6 bases and J by 5 bases, 8 bases remained unmatched. DNA of the CDR3: TGTGCCAGCAGGGAAGCGGGGGCGGGGACCGGGGAGCTGTTTTTT. Translated, it gives CASREAGAGTGELFF.

This clone was seen a few times. The chain has TRBV11-2 and TRBJ2-7; D may be TRBD1 (6 bases). V was trimmed by 2 bases and J by 4 bases, leaving 24 bases between them. The CDR3 has 18 amino acids. The germline V gene has CDR1 SGHAT and CDR2 FQNNGV. The CDR3 region has the DNA TGTGCCAGCAGCTTACTCCAAGGGGCCGTCAGGGGTCCGTACGAGCAGTACTTC. Residues: CASSLLQGAVRGPYEQYF.

J is TRBJ2-6 and V is TRBV5-1; D gene ambiguous. Germline lookup yields CDR1 SGHRS and CDR2 YFSETQ. V gave up 1 base and J gave up 1 base, with 6 bases separating them. This CDR3 has 15 residues. CDR3 protein: CASSLSVSGANVLTF. CDR3 bases: TGCGCCAGCAGCTTGTCAGTTTCTGGGGCCAACGTCCTGACTTTC.

The chain links TRBV2 to TRBJ2-1, with D possibly TRBD1 on 6 matching bases. Germline CDR1 and CDR2: SNHLY and FYNNEI. The CDR3 contains 17 residues. The ends were cut back, 7 bases at V and 0 bases at J, with 19 bases in the middle. CDR3 sequence (DNA): TGTGCCAGCACCTTGGACAGTCAAGCAAGCTCCTACAATGAGCAGTTCTTC. Protein product: CASTLDSQASSYNEQFF.

This CDR3 reads CASSTRQPGSYEQYF. DNA of the CDR3: TGCGCCAGCAGCACGCGACAACCGGGGAGCTACGAGCAGTACTTC. The V gene is TRBV5-1, the J gene TRBJ2-7; D possibly corresponds to TRBD2 (5 bases). Per germline, CDR1 SGHRS and CDR2 YFSETQ. V lost 4 bases, J lost 3 bases, and 17 bases lay in between. This CDR3 is 15 amino acids long. Full variable domain (missing parts from reference TRBV5-1 and TRBJ2-7): KAGVTQTPRYLIKTRGQQVTLSCSPISGHRSVSWYQQTPGQGLQFLFEYFSETQRNKGNFPGRFSGRQFSNSRSEMNVSTLELGDSALYLCASSTRQPGSYEQYFGPGTRLTVT.

The rearrangement links TRBV7-9 to TRBJ1-1; 9 bases match TRBD1. Trimming removed 3 bases from V and 1 base from J; junction bases left unmatched: 6. The CDR3 runs to 16 residues. The germline gives CDR1 SEHNR, CDR2 FQNEAQ (reference sequence). The CDR3 nucleotides read TGTGCCAGCAGCTTCTGGACAGGGGCCACGAACACTGAAGCTTTCTTT. Translating gives CASSFWTGATNTEAFF.

The V gene is TRBV5-6, the J gene TRBJ1-4; 9 bases align to TRBD1. The CDR3 runs to 14 residues. Unmatched junction bases numbered 3, after V lost 2 bases and J lost 7 bases. Germline CDR1 reads SGHDT; CDR2 reads YYEEEE. In nucleotides, the CDR3 is TGTGCCAGCAGCTTAACAGGGGGCTCTGAAAAACTGTTTTTT. Translating it yields CASSLTGGSEKLFF.

The chain is built from TRBV3-1 (or the pseudogene TRBV3-2) and TRBJ1-1; no clear D. The V end was cut by 5 bases, the J end by 1 base, with 11 bases between. Looked up from germline, CDR1 is LGHDT and CDR2 is YNNKEL (reference sequence). This CDR3 is built from 14 residues. CDR3: CASSGNFQNTEAFF. The DNA for the CDR3 is TGTGCCAGCAGCGGGAACTTCCAGAACACTGAAGCTTTCTTT.

This clone appeared once. V is TRBV7-2 and J is TRBJ2-1; the D is unclear. This CDR3 contains 13 residues. Germline CDR1 reads SGHTA; CDR2 reads FQGNSA. Trimming stripped 5 bases from V and 7 bases from J, with 12 bases between. CDR3 DNA sequence: TGTGCCAGCAGCCCCCCTGGGCGGAATGAGCAGTTCTTC. Translation: CASSPPGRNEQFF.

This chain connects TRBV5-4 to TRBJ1-4; 7 bases map to TRBD1. V lost 4 bases and J lost 0; bases outside the gene matches: 3. The CDR3 is 15 amino acids. The germline V gene has CDR1 SGHNT and CDR2 YYREEE (reference sequence). The CDR3 spells CASSPGGTTNEKLFF. CDR3 bases: TGTGCCAGCAGCCCAGGGGGAACAACTAATGAAAAACTGTTTTTT.

J is TRBJ1-2 and V is TRBV19; D is possibly TRBD1 (5 bases). Germline CDR1 LNHDA, CDR2 SQIVND (reference sequence). This CDR3 has 15 residues. The germline V and J ends were trimmed by 9 bases and 4 bases, with 21 bases remaining between them. This CDR3 is CASKRYRQGGYGYTF. The CDR3 DNA reads TGTGCCAGCAAAAGATACCGGCAGGGAGGCTATGGCTACACCTTC.

V is TRBV6-5 and J is TRBJ1-5; TRBD1 matches 12 bases. With 6 bases clipped from V and 6 bases from J, the junction kept 6 bases outside the gene matches. Looked up from germline, CDR1 is MNHEY and CDR2 is SVGAGI. CDR3 length equals 15 residues. The CDR3 nucleotides are TGTGCCAGCAGGGCGGGACAGGGGGCTGGTCAGCCCCAGCATTTT. This translates into CASRAGQGAGQPQHF.

This clone turned up a few times. V usage is TRBV27 and J usage is TRBJ1-2; maybe TRBD1 (6 bases). The length of the CDR3 is 12 residues. V dropped 4 bases and J dropped 8 bases, with 11 bases sitting between them. Per germline, CDR1 MNHEY and CDR2 SMNVEV (reference sequence). As DNA, the CDR3 is TGTGCCAGCAGTTCGACAGGTTTGGGCTACACCTTC. Amino acid sequence: CASSSTGLGYTF.

This chain connects TRBV5-6 to TRBJ1-2, with 8 bases that match TRBD1. V shed 4 bases and J 8 bases; nucleotides not matched to a gene: 7. The CDR3 length is 13 residues. Germline CDR1 SGHDT, CDR2 YYEEEE. DNA of the CDR3: TGTGCCAGCAGCCTGTTGGGGACAGGAGGCTACACCTTC. It is translated as CASSLLGTGGYTF.

The chain links TRBV11-2 to TRBJ1-1; weak D call: TRBD1 (5 bases). The V end was cut by 3 bases, the J end by 7 bases, with 12 bases between. Per the germline V gene, CDR1 is SGHAT and CDR2 is FQNNGV. CDR3 length equals 13 residues. CDR3 DNA: TGTGCCAGCAGCTTCCAACAGGTGAATGAAGCTTTCTTT. This sequence encodes CASSFQQVNEAFF.

The V call is TRBV29-1, the J call TRBJ2-3, with 7 bases aligning to TRBD1. Losses at the gene ends were 6 bases for V and 5 bases for J; bases not matched to a gene: 11. CDR1 is SQVTM and CDR2 is ANQGSEA in the germline V gene. CDR3 length equals 14 residues. The CDR3 nucleotides are TGCAGCGTGACCGACAGGGCGGGCAGAGATACGCAGTATTTT. It codes for CSVTDRAGRDTQYF.

The V call is TRBV29-1, the J call TRBJ2-7; 11 positions match TRBD2. CDR3 length: 13 residues. Germline-derived CDR1 and CDR2 are SQVTM and ANQGSEA. V gave up 7 bases and J gave up 5 bases; unmatched junction bases: 7. The CDR3 region has the DNA TGCAGCGCCCTTAGCGGGGGGGCCGACGAGCAGTACTTC. Protein: CSALSGGADEQYF.

The chain is built from TRBV3-1 (or the pseudogene TRBV3-2) and TRBJ2-4; D is perhaps TRBD1 (5 bases). The germline V gene has CDR1 LGHDT and CDR2 YNNKEL (reference sequence). This CDR3 spans 15 amino acids. Trimming took off 1 base at V and 2 bases at J, with 9 bases between the two ends. For the CDR3, the DNA is TGTGCCAGCAGCCAAGGCAGGGTGACCAAAAACATTCAGTACTTC. This translates into CASSQGRVTKNIQYF.

The chain recombines TRBV19 with TRBJ2-7, with 7 bases fitting TRBD2. Germline values: CDR1 LNHDA, CDR2 SQIVND (reference sequence). With V trimmed by 7 bases and J by 7 bases, 16 bases remained unmatched. This CDR3 contains 15 residues. DNA for the CDR3: TGTGCCAGTATTGGCGGCGGGAGTTTCGGCGAGGAGCAGTACTTC. This gives the protein CASIGGGSFGEEQYF.

There are a few counts of this clone. The chain carries TRBV6-5 and TRBJ1-5, with D maybe TRBD1 (5 bases). CDR1 is MNHEY and CDR2 is SVGAGI in the germline V gene. The CDR3 length is 14 residues. Trimming removed 6 bases from V and 6 bases from J, with 15 bases in between. The CDR3 spells CASRGPSAGQPQHF. The CDR3 DNA reads TGTGCCAGCAGGGGACCTTCAGCGGGTCAGCCCCAGCATTTT.